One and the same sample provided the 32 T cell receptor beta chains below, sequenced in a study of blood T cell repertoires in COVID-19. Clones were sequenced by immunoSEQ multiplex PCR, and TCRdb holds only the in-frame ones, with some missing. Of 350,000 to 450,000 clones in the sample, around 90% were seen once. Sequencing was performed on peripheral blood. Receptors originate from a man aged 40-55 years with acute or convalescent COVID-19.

CDR3 in amino acids: CASSWYRTNTGELFF. DNA of the CDR3: TGTGCCAGCAGTTGGTACAGGACGAACACCGGGGAGCTGTTTTTT. The rearrangement joins TRBV27 to TRBJ2-2; maybe TRBD1 (5 bases). CDR1 is MNHEY, CDR2 SMNVEV, per germline (reference sequence). The CDR3 has 15 amino acids. V gave up 4 bases and J gave up 0 bases, with 9 bases separating them.

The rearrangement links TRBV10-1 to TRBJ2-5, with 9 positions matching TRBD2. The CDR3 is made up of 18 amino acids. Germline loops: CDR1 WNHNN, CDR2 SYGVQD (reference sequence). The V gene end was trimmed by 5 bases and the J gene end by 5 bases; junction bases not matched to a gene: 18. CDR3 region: CASSFLYGGRALWETQYF. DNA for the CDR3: TGCGCCAGCAGTTTCCTCTATGGCGGGAGGGCCCTGTGGGAGACCCAGTACTTC.

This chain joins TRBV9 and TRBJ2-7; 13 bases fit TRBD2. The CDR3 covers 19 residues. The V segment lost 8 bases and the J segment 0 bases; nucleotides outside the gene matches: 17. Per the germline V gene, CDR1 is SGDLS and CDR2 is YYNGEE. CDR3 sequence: CASTTPGLAGARSSYEQYF. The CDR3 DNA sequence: TGTGCCAGTACTACCCCTGGACTAGCGGGGGCCCGATCCTCCTACGAGCAGTACTTC.

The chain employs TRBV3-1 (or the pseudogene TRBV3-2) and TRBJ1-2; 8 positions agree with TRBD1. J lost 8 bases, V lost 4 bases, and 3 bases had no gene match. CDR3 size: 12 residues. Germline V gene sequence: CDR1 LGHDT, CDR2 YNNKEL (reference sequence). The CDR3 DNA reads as TGTGCCAGCAGCCCCGGACAGGGAGGCTACACCTTC. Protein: CASSPGQGGYTF.

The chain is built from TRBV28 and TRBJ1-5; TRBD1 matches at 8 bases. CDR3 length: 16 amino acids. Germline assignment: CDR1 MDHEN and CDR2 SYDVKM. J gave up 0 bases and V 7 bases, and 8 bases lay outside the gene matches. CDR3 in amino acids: CASIRTGSYSNQPQHF. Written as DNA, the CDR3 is TGTGCCAGCATCAGGACAGGGTCTTATAGCAATCAGCCCCAGCATTTT.

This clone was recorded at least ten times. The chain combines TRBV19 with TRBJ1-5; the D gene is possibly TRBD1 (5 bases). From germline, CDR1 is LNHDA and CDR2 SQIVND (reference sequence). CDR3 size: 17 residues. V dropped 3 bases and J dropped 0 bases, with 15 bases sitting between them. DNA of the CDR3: TGTGCCAGTAGTATGACCACAGACAGTTATAGCAATCAGCCCCAGCATTTT. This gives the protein CASSMTTDSYSNQPQHF.

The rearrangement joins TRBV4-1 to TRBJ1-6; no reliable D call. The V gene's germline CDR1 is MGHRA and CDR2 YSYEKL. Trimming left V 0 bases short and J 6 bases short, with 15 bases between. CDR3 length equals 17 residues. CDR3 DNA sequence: TGCGCCAGCAGCCAAGATAACCGGAGGGTTGGTAATTCACCCCTCCACTTT. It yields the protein CASSQDNRRVGNSPLHF.

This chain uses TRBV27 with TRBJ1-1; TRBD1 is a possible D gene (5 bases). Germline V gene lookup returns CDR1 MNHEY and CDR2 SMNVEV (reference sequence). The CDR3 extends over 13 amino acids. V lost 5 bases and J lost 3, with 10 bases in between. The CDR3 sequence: CASSQGWDTEAFF. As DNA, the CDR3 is TGTGCCAGCAGTCAGGGCTGGGACACTGAAGCTTTCTTT.

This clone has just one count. The CDR3 loop reads CASSHVAGGSRTDTQYF. CDR3 bases: TGTGCCAGCAGCCACGTCGCGGGGGGGTCTAGGACAGATACGCAGTATTTT. The V and J genes are TRBV7-3 and TRBJ2-3, with 9 bases aligning to TRBD2. This CDR3 region has 17 residues. V lost 5 bases to trimming and J lost 3 bases; unmatched junction nucleotides: 12. Germline values: CDR1 SGHTA, CDR2 FQGTGA.

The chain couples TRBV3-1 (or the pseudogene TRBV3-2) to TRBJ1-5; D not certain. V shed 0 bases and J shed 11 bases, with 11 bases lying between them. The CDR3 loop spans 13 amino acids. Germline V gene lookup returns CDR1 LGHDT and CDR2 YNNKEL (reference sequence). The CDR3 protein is CASSQDRFGAQHF. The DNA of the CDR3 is TGTGCCAGCAGCCAAGACCGTTTCGGAGCCCAGCATTTT.

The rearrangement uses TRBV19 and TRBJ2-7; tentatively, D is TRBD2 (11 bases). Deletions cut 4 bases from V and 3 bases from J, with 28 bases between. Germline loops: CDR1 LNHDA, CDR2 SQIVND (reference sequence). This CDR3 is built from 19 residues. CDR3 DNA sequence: TGTGCCAGTAGTACATGGACAGGGGGACAACTAGCGGGAGTCTACGAGCAGTACTTC. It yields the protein CASSTWTGGQLAGVYEQYF. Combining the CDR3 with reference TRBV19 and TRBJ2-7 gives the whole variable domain DGGITQSPKYLFRKEGQNVTLSCEQNLNHDAMYWYRQDPGQGLRLIYYSQIVNDFQKGDIAEGYSVSREKKESFPLTVTSAQKNPTAFYLCASSTWTGGQLAGVYEQYFGPGTRLTVT.

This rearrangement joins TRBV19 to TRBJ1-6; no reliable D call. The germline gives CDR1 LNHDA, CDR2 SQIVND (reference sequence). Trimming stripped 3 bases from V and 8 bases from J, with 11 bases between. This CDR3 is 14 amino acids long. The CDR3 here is CASSIPRRDSPLHF. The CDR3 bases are TGTGCCAGTAGTATTCCCCGGAGAGATTCACCCCTCCACTTT.

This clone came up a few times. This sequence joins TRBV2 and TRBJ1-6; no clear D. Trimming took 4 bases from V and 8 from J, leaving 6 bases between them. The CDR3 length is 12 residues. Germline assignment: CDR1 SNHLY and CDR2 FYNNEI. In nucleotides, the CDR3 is TGTGCCAGCAGTGCTATCCATTCACCCCTCCACTTT. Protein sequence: CASSAIHSPLHF.

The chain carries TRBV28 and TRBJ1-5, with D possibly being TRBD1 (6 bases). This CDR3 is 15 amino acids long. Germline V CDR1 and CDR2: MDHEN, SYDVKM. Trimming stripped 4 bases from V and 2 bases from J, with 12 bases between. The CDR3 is CASSSPQGRNQPQHF. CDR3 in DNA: TGTGCCAGCAGTTCCCCCCAGGGGCGCAATCAGCCCCAGCATTTT.

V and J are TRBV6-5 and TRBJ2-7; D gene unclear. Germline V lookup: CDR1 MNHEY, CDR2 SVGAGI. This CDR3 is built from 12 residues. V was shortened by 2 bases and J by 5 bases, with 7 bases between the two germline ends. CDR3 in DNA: TGTGCCAGCAGTTACGAGAGAGACGAGCAGTACTTC. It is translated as CASSYERDEQYF.

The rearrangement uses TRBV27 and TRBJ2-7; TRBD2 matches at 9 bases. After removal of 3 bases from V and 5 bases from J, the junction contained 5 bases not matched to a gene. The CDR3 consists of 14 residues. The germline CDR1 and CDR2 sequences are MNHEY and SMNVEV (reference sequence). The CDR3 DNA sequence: TGTGCCAGCAGTTTTAGCGGGAGAAGTCACGAGCAGTACTTC. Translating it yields CASSFSGRSHEQYF.

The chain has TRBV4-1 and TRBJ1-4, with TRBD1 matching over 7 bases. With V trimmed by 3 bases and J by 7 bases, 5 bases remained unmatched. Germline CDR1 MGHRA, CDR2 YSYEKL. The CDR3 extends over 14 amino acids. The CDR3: CASSQQGGIEKLFF. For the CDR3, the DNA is TGCGCCAGCAGCCAGCAGGGGGGCATTGAAAAACTGTTTTTT.

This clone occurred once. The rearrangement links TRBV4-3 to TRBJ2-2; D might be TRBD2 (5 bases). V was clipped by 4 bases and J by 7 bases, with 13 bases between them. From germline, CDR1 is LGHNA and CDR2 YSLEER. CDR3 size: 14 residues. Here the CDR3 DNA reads TGCGCCAGCAGCCCTGGCAGCGGCAGCGGGGAGCTGTTTTTT. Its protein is CASSPGSGSGELFF.

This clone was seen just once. CDR3 region: CASSQDAGSGNTIYF. In nucleotides, the CDR3 is TGTGCCAGCAGCCAAGATGCAGGCTCTGGAAACACCATATATTTT. The gene calls are TRBV3-1 (or the pseudogene TRBV3-2) and TRBJ1-3, with D uncertain. CDR1 is LGHDT and CDR2 is YNNKEL in the germline V gene (reference sequence). The CDR3 consists of 15 residues. V lost 0 bases and J 0 bases, leaving 6 bases between the germline ends.

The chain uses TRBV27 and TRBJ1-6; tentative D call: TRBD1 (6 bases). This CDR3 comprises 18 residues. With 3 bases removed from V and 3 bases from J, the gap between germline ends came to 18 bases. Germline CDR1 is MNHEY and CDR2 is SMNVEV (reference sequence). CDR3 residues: CASSFIVNRAVYNSPLHF. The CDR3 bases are TGTGCCAGCAGTTTTATCGTAAACAGGGCGGTCTATAATTCACCCCTCCACTTT.

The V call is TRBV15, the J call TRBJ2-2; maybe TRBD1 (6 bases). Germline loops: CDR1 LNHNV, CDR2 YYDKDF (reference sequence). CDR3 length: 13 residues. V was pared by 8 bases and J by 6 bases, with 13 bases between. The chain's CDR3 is CATGLGQSGELFF. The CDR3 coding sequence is TGTGCCACCGGACTTGGACAGTCCGGGGAGCTGTTTTTT.

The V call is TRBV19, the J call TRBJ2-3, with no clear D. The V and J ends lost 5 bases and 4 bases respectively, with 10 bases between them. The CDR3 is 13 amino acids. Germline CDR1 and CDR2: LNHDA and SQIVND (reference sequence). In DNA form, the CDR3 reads TGTGCCAGTAGTCCTGCGCAGGCAGATACGCAGTATTTT. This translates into CASSPAQADTQYF.

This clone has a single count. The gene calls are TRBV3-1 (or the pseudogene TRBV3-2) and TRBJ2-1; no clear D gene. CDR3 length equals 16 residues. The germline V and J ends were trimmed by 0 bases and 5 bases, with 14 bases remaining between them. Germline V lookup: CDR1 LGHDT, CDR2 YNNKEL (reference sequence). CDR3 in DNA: TGTGCCAGCAGCCAAGATGGCGCGGAATCGAACAATGAGCAGTTCTTC. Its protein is CASSQDGAESNNEQFF.

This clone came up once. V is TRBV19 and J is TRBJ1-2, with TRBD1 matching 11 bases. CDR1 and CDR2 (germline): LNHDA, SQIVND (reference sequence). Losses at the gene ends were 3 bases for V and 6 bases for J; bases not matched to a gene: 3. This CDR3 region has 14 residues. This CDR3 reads CASSMRGQGDGYTF. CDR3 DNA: TGTGCCAGTAGTATGCGGGGACAGGGGGATGGCTACACCTTC.

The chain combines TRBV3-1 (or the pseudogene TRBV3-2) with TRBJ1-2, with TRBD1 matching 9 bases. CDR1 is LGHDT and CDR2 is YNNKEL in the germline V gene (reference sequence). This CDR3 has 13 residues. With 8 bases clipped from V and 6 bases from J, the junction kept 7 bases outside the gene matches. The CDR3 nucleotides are TGTGCCAGCTCCCAACGGACAGGGGATGGCTACACCTTC. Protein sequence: CASSQRTGDGYTF.

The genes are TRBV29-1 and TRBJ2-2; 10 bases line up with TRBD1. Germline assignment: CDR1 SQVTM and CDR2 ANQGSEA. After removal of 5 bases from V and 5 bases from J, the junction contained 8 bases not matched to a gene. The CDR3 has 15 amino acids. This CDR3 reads CSVFPGQGKTGELFF. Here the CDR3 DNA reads TGCAGCGTTTTTCCGGGACAGGGGAAGACCGGGGAGCTGTTTTTT.

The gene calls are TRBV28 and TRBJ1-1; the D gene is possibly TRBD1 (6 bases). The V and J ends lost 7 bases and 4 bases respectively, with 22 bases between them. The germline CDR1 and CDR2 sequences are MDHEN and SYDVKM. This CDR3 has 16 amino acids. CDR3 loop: CASTGQSLGVGTEAFF. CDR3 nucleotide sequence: TGTGCCAGCACCGGACAGTCCCTCGGGGTAGGCACTGAAGCTTTCTTT.

The CDR3 here is CSYESSGNTIYF. CDR3 nucleotide sequence: TGCAGCTACGAGAGCTCTGGAAACACCATATATTTT. The J gene is TRBJ1-3, the V gene TRBV29-1, with D hard to call. V lost 8 bases, J lost 0 bases, and 8 bases lay in between. The CDR3 contains 12 residues. Germline assignment: CDR1 SQVTM and CDR2 ANQGSEA.

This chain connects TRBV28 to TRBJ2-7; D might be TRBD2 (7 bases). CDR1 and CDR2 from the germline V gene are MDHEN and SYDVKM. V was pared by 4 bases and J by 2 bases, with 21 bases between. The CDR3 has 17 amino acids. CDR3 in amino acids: CASSSSGGRHAPYEQYF. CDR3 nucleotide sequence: TGTGCCAGCAGTTCCTCCGGGGGGCGACATGCCCCCTACGAGCAGTACTTC.

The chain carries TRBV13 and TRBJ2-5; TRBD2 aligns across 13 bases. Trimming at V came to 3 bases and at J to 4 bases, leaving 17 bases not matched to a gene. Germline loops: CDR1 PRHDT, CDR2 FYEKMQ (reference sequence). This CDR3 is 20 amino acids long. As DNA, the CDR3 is TGTGCCAGCAGCTTTGGTGGCCCCGGACTAGCGGGAGAGACCACAGAGACCCAGTACTTC. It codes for CASSFGGPGLAGETTETQYF.

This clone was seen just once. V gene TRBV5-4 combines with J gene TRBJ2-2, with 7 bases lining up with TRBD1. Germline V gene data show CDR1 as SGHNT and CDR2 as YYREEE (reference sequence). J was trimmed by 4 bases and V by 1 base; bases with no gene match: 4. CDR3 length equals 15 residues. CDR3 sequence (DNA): TGTGCCAGCAGCTTGAAGGGGGCGGGCACCGGGGAGCTGTTTTTT. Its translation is CASSLKGAGTGELFF.

In DNA form, the CDR3 reads TGTGCCAGCAGCTTATCACAGGGGGCCGGCTATGGCTACACCTTC. Translated, it gives CASSLSQGAGYGYTF. The V and J genes are TRBV7-6 and TRBJ1-2, with 9 nucleotides matching TRBD1. There are 15 residues in the CDR3. Per germline, CDR1 SGHVS and CDR2 FNYEAQ. With 2 bases clipped from V and 4 bases from J, the junction kept 5 bases outside the gene matches.